One and the same sample provided the 2 T cell receptor beta chains below, sequenced in a study of shared clonotypes between healthy human individuals. The repertoire was sequenced with immunoSEQ multiplex PCR; TCRdb's copy has only in-frame clones and lacks some. The sample includes some 120,000 clones, about 71% of them seen just once. The sequenced material came from memory CD8+ T cells sorted from blood. The subset is: CD45RO+ cells pooled with CCR7-negative TemRA cells. Every receptor here comes from a woman younger than 45 in good health.

V is TRBV25-1 and J is TRBJ2-7; possible D gene TRBD1, 6 bases. The CDR3 length is 17 residues. Germline V lookup: CDR1 MGHDK, CDR2 SYGVNS. Trimming removed 6 bases from V and 1 base from J, with 22 bases in between. CDR3 bases: TGTGCCAGCAGCGAACGGACAGTCGGTGCTGGGTCCTACGAGCAGTACTTC. Protein: CASSERTVGAGSYEQYF.

This chain connects TRBV28 to TRBJ2-7; 8 positions match TRBD1. J lost 4 bases, V lost 4 bases, and 18 bases had no gene match. The CDR3 is made up of 18 amino acids. Germline values: CDR1 MDHEN, CDR2 SYDVKM. CDR3 loop: CASSSGPGTGNQRYEQYF. CDR3 nucleotides: TGTGCCAGCAGTTCTGGACCCGGGACAGGTAATCAACGTTACGAGCAGTACTTC.